This record covers a single TCR beta chain. Its target is unknown. Trimming took off 1 base at V and 3 bases at J, with 21 bases between the two ends. The CDR3 loop spans 18 amino acids. The germline V gene has CDR1 SGHDN and CDR2 FVKESK. The data derive from a study of T cell responses to AZD1222 COVID-19 vaccine. Regarding the study as a whole: Most donors were white British, females outnumbered males, and clonal diversity was possibly underestimated.

Second-dose groups at about 4 or about 12 weeks were pooled. TCRdb's copy holds only in-frame clones and misses some; the assay was immunoSEQ multiplex PCR. In the table there are roughly 99,000 clones, about 90% of which are singletons. V and J are TRBV14 and TRBJ1-1; tentative D call: TRBD1 (5 bases). This sequence was found in an adult who received the AZD1222 COVID-19 vaccine. This specimen was peripheral blood, taken 28 days after the second AZD1222 dose. The CDR3 coding sequence is TGTGCCAGCAGCCAAGTGGGGGTTGCTGGGAGGGGAGACACTGAAGCTTTCTTT. This translates into CASSQVGVAGRGDTEAFF.